Below, one TCR beta chain is given with its context. This clone was observed a handful of times. Its antigen target is currently unknown. The sample holds no much larger clone one base away, and base qualities are not on file. This record comes from a study of OX40 agonist ivuxolimab in advanced cancers. Broadly, across the study: Ivuxolimab, which targeted the costimulatory receptor OX40 (CD134), was an agonistic, fully human IgG2 monoclonal antibody. Intravenous ivuxolimab was administered to patients every 2 weeks at six dose levels: 0.01, 0.1, 0.3, 1.5, 3 and 10 mg/kg. Of the approximately 50 patients in dose escalation, about 20 had hepatocellular carcinoma, about 15 had melanoma, 9 had renal cell carcinoma and 9 had head and neck cancer. In the dose-escalation cohort, 82.7% of patients were male, and the mean age was 60 years with a range of roughly 23 to 79. Patients were allowed to have had prior anti-PD-1, anti-PD-L1 or anti-CTLA-4 therapy, and more than 35% of the dose-escalation patients had been treated with checkpoint inhibitors. Three dose-escalation patients achieved partial responses, one with hepatocellular carcinoma and two with cutaneous melanoma. The purpose of peripheral TCRbeta sequencing was to test whether ivuxolimab changed TCR sequence diversity and led to clonal T-cell expansion. The monotherapy dose-escalation portion (N of about 50 patients) of the phase I ivuxolimab trial is reported in the paper. Study-level results and caveats: After ivuxolimab, CD8+ T cells had more expanded clones than CD4+ T cells on average. Low levels of normalized T-cell clonal expansion were also seen in some patients who did not respond. The antigen specificity of the peripheral T cells that underwent clonal expansion was not determined. At doses of 0.1 to 3.0 mg/kg, clonal expansion of both CD4+ and CD8+ T cells in blood was seen between baseline and week 6. Partial responders in the 0.1-3.0 mg/kg groups had among the lowest normalized peripheral clonal expansion, especially among CD8+ T cells.

Patients with autoimmune disease history or receiving systemic immunosuppression were excluded from the trial. Peripheral blood for TCR sequencing was drawn from every dose cohort at baseline, at cycle 4 day 1 and at cycle 7 day 1. The samples were taken from a phase I, first-in-human, multicenter, open-label dose-escalation trial of ivuxolimab. Adults with locally advanced or metastatic head and neck squamous cell, hepatocellular, melanoma or renal cell carcinoma were enrolled in the trial. Before TCR sequencing, CD4+ and CD8+ T cells were separately sorted from peripheral blood. To sequence the TCRbeta CDR3 region, genomic DNA was isolated from the sorted cells. The immunoSEQ Assay was used to sequence the TCRbeta CDR3 regions. TCRdb stores this immuneACCESS table with in-frame sequences only. Part of the clones is absent; in the studies checked, under half of the shortfall reflects unresolved V genes, and no reason is known for the rest. The sample table contains about 94,000 clones; only one count was recorded for over 75% of them. The ten largest clonotypes hold under 0.35% of the sample.

The source material was CD4+ or CD8+ T cells sorted from blood, sampled in a trial of the OX40 agonist ivuxolimab. This clonotype originated in an adult with an advanced solid tumor such as melanoma, head and neck, liver or kidney cancer.

Here is the DNA: TGTGCCAGCAACCCCGGGACTAGCGGGGGGGGGCACCTGTACTTC. Its product reads: CASNPGTSGGGHLYF. This chain is built from TRBV7-2 and TRBJ2-4, and 16 junctional nucleotides match TRBD2. There are 15 amino acids in the CDR3, from cysteine to phenylalanine inclusive. This entry keeps only the CDR3 DNA: 45 bases, framed from base 1. For this chain, trimming is 7 bases at the V end and 15 bases at the J end, and the number of junction bases without a gene match is 12. The germline V gene specifies SGHTA as CDR1 and FQGNSA as CDR2.